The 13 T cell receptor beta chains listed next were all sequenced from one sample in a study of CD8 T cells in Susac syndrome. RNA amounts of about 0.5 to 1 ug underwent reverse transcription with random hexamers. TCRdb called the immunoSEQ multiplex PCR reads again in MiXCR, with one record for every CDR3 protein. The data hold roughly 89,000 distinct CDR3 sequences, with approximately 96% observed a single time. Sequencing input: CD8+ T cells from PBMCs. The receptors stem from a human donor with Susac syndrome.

As DNA, the CDR3 is TGTGCCAGCAGCCTCGGGACACCCGTGAACACTGAAGCTTTCTTT. Its protein is CASSLGTPVNTEAFF. The chain uses TRBV5-4 and TRBJ1-1; a possible D gene is TRBD1 (6 bases). The CDR3 totals 15 residues. The ends were cut back, 4 bases at V and 0 bases at J, with 13 bases in the middle. CDR1 is SGHNT, CDR2 YYREEE, per germline (reference sequence).

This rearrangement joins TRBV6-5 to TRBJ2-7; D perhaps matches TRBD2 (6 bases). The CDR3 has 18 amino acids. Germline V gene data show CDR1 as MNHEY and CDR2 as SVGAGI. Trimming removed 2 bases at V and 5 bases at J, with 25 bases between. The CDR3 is CASSYQPPLAATNHEQYF. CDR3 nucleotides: TGTGCCAGCAGTTACCAACCCCCGTTAGCGGCTACAAACCACGAGCAGTACTTC.

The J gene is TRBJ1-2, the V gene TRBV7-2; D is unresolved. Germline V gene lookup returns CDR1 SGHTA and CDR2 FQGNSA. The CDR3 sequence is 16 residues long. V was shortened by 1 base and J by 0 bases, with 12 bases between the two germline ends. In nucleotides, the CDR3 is TGTGCCAGCAGCTTAGGTCCCAGACCCACTAACTATGGCTACACCTTC. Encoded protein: CASSLGPRPTNYGYTF.

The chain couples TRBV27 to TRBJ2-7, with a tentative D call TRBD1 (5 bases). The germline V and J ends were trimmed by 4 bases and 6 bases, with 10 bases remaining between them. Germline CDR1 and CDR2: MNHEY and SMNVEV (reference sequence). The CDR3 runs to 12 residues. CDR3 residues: CASSSAGLEQYF. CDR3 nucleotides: TGTGCCAGCAGTTCGGCAGGGCTCGAGCAGTACTTC.

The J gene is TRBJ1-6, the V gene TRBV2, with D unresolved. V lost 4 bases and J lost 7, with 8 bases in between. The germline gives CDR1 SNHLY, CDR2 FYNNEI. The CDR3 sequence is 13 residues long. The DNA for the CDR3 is TGTGCCAGCAGTGCATCAAAAAATTCACCCCTCCACTTT. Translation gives CASSASKNSPLHF.

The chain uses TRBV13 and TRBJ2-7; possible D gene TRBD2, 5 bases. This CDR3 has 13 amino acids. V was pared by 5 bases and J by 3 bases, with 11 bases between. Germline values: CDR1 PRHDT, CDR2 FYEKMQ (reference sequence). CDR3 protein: CASSLPGDYEQYF. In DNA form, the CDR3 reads TGTGCCAGCAGCCTCCCCGGGGACTACGAGCAGTACTTC. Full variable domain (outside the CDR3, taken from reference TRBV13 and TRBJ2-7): AAGVIQSPRHLIKEKRETATLKCYPIPRHDTVYWYQQGPGQDPQFLISFYEKMQSDKGSIPDRFSAQQFSDYHSELNMSSLELGDSALYFCASSLPGDYEQYFGPGTRLTVT.

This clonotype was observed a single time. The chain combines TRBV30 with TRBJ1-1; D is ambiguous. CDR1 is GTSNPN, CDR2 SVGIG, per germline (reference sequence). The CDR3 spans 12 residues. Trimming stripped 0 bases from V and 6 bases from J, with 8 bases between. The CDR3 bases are TGTGCCTGGAGTGTACCGGGCCCTGAAGCTTTCTTT. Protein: CAWSVPGPEAFF.

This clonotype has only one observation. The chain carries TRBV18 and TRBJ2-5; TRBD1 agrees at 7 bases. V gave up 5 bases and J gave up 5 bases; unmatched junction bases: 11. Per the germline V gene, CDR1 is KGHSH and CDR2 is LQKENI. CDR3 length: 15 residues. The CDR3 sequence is CASSSRTGLMETQYF. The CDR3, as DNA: TGTGCCAGCTCATCCAGGACAGGTCTGATGGAGACCCAGTACTTC.

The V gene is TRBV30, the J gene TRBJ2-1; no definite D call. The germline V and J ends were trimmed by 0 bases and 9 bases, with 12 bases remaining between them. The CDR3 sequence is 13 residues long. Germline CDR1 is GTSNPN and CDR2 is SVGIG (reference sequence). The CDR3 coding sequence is TGTGCCTGGAGTGTAAGCAGCGTCGCTGAGCAGTTCTTC. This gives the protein CAWSVSSVAEQFF.

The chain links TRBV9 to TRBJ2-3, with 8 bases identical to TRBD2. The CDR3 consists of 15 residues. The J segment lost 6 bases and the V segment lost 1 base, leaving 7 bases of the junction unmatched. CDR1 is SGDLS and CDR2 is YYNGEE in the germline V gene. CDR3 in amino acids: CASSVSRGGPDTQYF. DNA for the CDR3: TGTGCCAGCAGCGTAAGTCGGGGGGGGCCGGATACGCAGTATTTT.

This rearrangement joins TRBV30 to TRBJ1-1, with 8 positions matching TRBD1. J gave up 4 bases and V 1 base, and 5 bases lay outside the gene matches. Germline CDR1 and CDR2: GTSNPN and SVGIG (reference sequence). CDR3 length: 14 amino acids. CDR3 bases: TGTGCCTGGAGTGATGGACAGGGCACCACTGAAGCTTTCTTT. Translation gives CAWSDGQGTTEAFF. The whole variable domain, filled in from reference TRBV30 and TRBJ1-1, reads SQTIHQWPATLVQPVGSPLSLECTVEGTSNPNLYWYRQAAGRGLQLLFYSVGIGQISSEVPQNLSASRPQDRQFILSSKKLLLSDSGFYLCAWSDGQGTTEAFFGQGTRLTVV.

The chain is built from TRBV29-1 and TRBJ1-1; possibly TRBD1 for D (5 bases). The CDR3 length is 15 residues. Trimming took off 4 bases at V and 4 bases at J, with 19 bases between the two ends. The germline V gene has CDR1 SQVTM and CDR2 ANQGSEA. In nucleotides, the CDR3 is TGCAGCGTTGTGGAGGGGCCCGACGGGGTCACTGAAGCTTTCTTT. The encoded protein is CSVVEGPDGVTEAFF.

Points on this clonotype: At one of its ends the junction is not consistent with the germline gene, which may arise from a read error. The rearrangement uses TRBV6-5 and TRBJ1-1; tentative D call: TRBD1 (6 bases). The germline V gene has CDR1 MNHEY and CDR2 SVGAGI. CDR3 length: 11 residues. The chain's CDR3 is CASSRDTEAFF. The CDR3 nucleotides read TGTGCCAGCAGTAGGGACACGGAAGCTTTCTTT.